This passage covers 11 T cell receptor beta chains from one sample sequenced in a study of PD-L1 blockade in urothelial cancer. Data came from immunoSEQ multiplex PCR; TCRdb stores just in-frame clones and leaves some out. There are tens of thousands of clones in the sample; around 85% occur only once, and 14% to 15% lies in the top ten. As to time point: pretreatment peripheral blood. The input for sequencing was PBMCs, taken around atezolizumab (anti-PD-L1) treatment. The receptors derive from a woman aged 60 to 75 with urothelial cancer.

The chain carries TRBV10-2 and TRBJ1-2, with 8 bases that match TRBD1. Looked up from germline, CDR1 is WSHSY and CDR2 is SAAADI. The CDR3 contains 14 residues. V lost 6 bases, J lost 3 bases, and 6 bases stayed unmatched. This CDR3 is CASRGDRFYYGYTF. Here the CDR3 DNA reads TGCGCCAGCAGGGGGGACAGGTTTTACTATGGCTACACCTTC.

J is TRBJ2-7 and V is TRBV2; tentative D call: TRBD1 (7 bases). V lost 6 bases and J lost 0, with 12 bases in between. CDR1 is SNHLY, CDR2 FYNNEI, per germline. The CDR3 is made up of 14 amino acids. Here the CDR3 DNA reads TGTGCCAGCAGGCAGGGGGGCAGCTCCTACGAGCAGTACTTC. This encodes CASRQGGSSYEQYF.

V usage is TRBV11-2 and J usage is TRBJ1-2; TRBD1 might be the D (6 bases). V was shortened by 2 bases and J by 5 bases, with 18 bases between the two germline ends. The CDR3 sequence is 16 residues long. Germline CDR1 is SGHAT and CDR2 is FQNNGV. CDR3 in DNA: TGTGCCAGCAGCTTAACAGGGTCTAGCAGAGGTTATGGCTACACCTTC. Translation gives CASSLTGSSRGYGYTF.

The chain couples TRBV27 to TRBJ2-5; TRBD2 aligns across 13 bases. The J segment lost 3 bases and the V segment lost 4 bases, leaving 5 bases of the junction unmatched. From germline, CDR1 is MNHEY and CDR2 SMNVEV (reference sequence). The CDR3 is 16 amino acids. CDR3: CASSSWTSGSKETQYF. CDR3 bases: TGTGCCAGCAGTTCTTGGACTAGCGGGAGTAAAGAGACCCAGTACTTC.

This chain uses TRBV28 with TRBJ1-4; no clear D gene. CDR3 length equals 15 residues. From germline, CDR1 is MDHEN and CDR2 SYDVKM. V lost 5 bases and J lost 8, with 18 bases in between. The CDR3 DNA reads as TGTGCCAGCAGTACCCGGCGGGGAATTGGGGAAAAACTGTTTTTT. It is translated as CASSTRRGIGEKLFF.

This chain links TRBV14 with TRBJ1-1, with TRBD1 identical over 8 bases. Germline V gene sequence: CDR1 SGHDN, CDR2 FVKESK. This CDR3 has 13 amino acids. V gave up 8 bases and J gave up 5 bases; unmatched junction bases: 7. The DNA of the CDR3 is TGTGCCAGCGGGCAGGGGGCTTGGACTGAAGCTTTCTTT. Encoded protein: CASGQGAWTEAFF.

This sequence joins TRBV11-3 and TRBJ2-7, with D possibly being TRBD2 (6 bases). V was shortened by 6 bases and J by 0 bases, with 9 bases between the two germline ends. Germline V gene lookup returns CDR1 SGHNT and CDR2 YENEEA. The CDR3 has 13 residues. Written as DNA, the CDR3 is TGTGCCAGCAGGCCGGGACTCTCCTACGAGCAGTACTTC. Amino acid sequence: CASRPGLSYEQYF.

This clone was seen a single time. The chain uses TRBV16 and TRBJ1-1, with a weak D call TRBD1 (5 bases). The V gene lost 0 bases and the J gene lost 3 bases, with 8 bases spanning the gap. The germline V gene encodes CDR1 KGHSY and CDR2 FQNENV. The CDR3 is 14 residues long. CDR3 region: CASSQSWGDTEAFF. The CDR3 DNA reads as TGTGCCAGCAGCCAATCCTGGGGGGACACTGAAGCTTTCTTT.

The rearrangement joins TRBV2 to TRBJ1-5; 8 positions match TRBD1. From germline, CDR1 is SNHLY and CDR2 FYNNEI. V was clipped by 7 bases and J by 0 bases; unmatched bases: 5. The CDR3 extends over 15 amino acids. The CDR3 sequence is CASKDRGNSNQPQHF. The CDR3 coding sequence is TGTGCCAGCAAAGACAGGGGTAATAGCAATCAGCCCCAGCATTTT.

The V call is TRBV11-2, the J call TRBJ1-1; 9 positions agree with TRBD1. The CDR3 is made up of 16 amino acids. Trimming took 5 bases from V and 0 from J; bases not matched to a gene: 7. Germline lookup yields CDR1 SGHAT and CDR2 FQNNGV. In DNA, the CDR3 is TGTGCCAGCAGCCCCTGGACAGGGGCCCTGAACACTGAAGCTTTCTTT. It is translated as CASSPWTGALNTEAFF. Combining the CDR3 with reference TRBV11-2 and TRBJ1-1 gives the whole variable domain EAGVAQSPRYKIIEKRQSVAFWCNPISGHATLYWYQQILGQGPKLLIQFQNNGVVDDSQLPKDRFSAERLKGVDSTLKIQPAKLEDSAVYLCASSPWTGALNTEAFFGQGTRLTVV.

The chain recombines TRBV5-8 with TRBJ2-5; the D gene is possibly TRBD2 (5 bases). Germline V CDR1 and CDR2: SGHTS, YDEGEE. Trimming stripped 6 bases from V and 5 bases from J, with 14 bases between. CDR3 length equals 13 residues. The chain's CDR3 is CASNTRVWETQYF. CDR3 in DNA: TGTGCCAGCAATACTAGGGTTTGGGAGACCCAGTACTTC.